The present T cell receptor beta chain was sequenced within a study of shared clonotypes between healthy human individuals. Study information: Every donor yielded three CD4 naive, three CD4 memory, two CD8 naive and one CD8 memory plate.

In regard to this clone: Its antigen is unidentified.

Clones were sequenced by immunoSEQ multiplex PCR, and TCRdb holds only the in-frame ones, with some missing. The sample holds some 2 million clones, just under 95% seen once. The germline V gene has CDR1 MNHEY and CDR2 SMNVEV (reference sequence). This CDR3 region has 14 residues. Deletions cut 2 bases from V and 10 bases from J, with 12 bases between. Terminally differentiated effector memory CD45RA+ cells were excluded by CCR7 positive selection of CD45RO-negative cells. Donors were healthy HIV-negative adults without recent acute infections or vaccinations. Study-wide findings and caveats: Memory subsets had estimated richness that was generally smaller than that of naive subsets.

The sequenced material came from naive CD8+ T cells sorted from blood. This receptor was taken from a man in his late teens or twenties in good health. This chain connects TRBV27 to TRBJ1-6, with no clear D. The CDR3 DNA follows: TGTGCCAGCAGTTTAATGGGAGATTTCTCACCCCTCCACTTT. It codes for CASSLMGDFSPLHF.